Following are 8 T cell receptor beta chains from one sample sequenced in a study of CD4 and CD8 cells across lung adenocarcinoma regions. Using its own MiXCR run on the PCR reads, TCRdb lists one record per CDR3 protein. The profile shows roughly 13,000 distinct CDR3 sequences, approximately 40% of them singletons. Material: CD4+ T cells from the center of a lung tumor. These TCRs come from a male donor with lung adenocarcinoma. The CD4 and CD8 labels of this study may be unreliable.

This clonotype was recorded many times. The CDR3 DNA follows: TGTGCCATCAGTGGGGACAGGGGCGCTCACTTCTCCTACGAGCAGTACTTC. It specifies CAISGDRGAHFSYEQYF. This sequence joins TRBV10-3 and TRBJ2-7, with TRBD1 matching over 10 bases. V was pared by 4 bases and J by 0 bases, with 9 bases of the junction left unmatched. Germline CDR1 is ENHRY and CDR2 is SYGVKD. The CDR3 extends over 17 amino acids.

The chain employs TRBV27 and TRBJ2-5; D tentatively reads TRBD1 or TRBD2 (6 bases each). V was pared by 8 bases and J by 2 bases, with 21 bases between. The CDR3 totals 16 residues. The germline V gene encodes CDR1 MNHEY and CDR2 SMNVEV (reference sequence). CDR3 protein: CASAGNGGRGQETQYF. DNA of the CDR3: TGTGCCAGCGCGGGGAATGGGGGCCGTGGGCAAGAGACCCAGTACTTC.

Comments on this clonotype: A read error may produce the germline difference seen at one junction end. The chain combines TRBV6-1 with TRBJ2-3; tentatively, D is TRBD1 or TRBD2 (6 bases each). Germline CDR1 reads MNHNS; CDR2 reads SASEGT. The CDR3 is 15 residues long. DNA of the CDR3: TGTGCCAGGGGTCACGGGGGCGGGCACACAGATACCCAGTATTTT. Translating gives CARGHGGGHTDTQYF.

This clonotype ranks as medium-sized. This chain connects TRBV7-2 to TRBJ2-3; 7 positions agree with TRBD2. CDR3 size: 14 residues. Germline loops: CDR1 SGHTA, CDR2 FQGNSA. Trimming at V came to 4 bases and at J to 5 bases, leaving 6 bases not matched to a gene. CDR3 loop: CASSSGLVVDTQYF. The CDR3 DNA is TGTGCCAGCAGCTCAGGACTAGTTGTAGATACGCAGTATTTT. The full variable domain, its missing parts supplied by reference TRBV7-2 and TRBJ2-3, is GAGVSQSPSNKVTEKGKDVELRCDPISGHTALYWYRQSLGQGLEFLIYFQGNSAPDKSGLPSDRFSAERTGGSVSTLTIQRTQQEDSAVYLCASSSGLVVDTQYFGPGTRLTVL.

This clonotype was observed at least ten times. The V and J genes are TRBV6-5 and TRBJ2-2; D remains unclear. The CDR3 consists of 13 residues. From germline, CDR1 is MNHEY and CDR2 SVGAGI. V shed 4 bases and J shed 1 base, with 4 bases lying between them. The DNA for the CDR3 is TGTGCCAGCAGTTCAGAGAACACCGGGGAGCTGTTTTTT. This codes for CASSSENTGELFF.

As for this clonotype: Compared with germline, one end of the junction differs, possibly owing to a read error. The chain employs TRBV27 and TRBJ2-1, with D perhaps matching TRBD2 (5 bases). Germline CDR1 is MNHEY and CDR2 is SMNVEV (reference sequence). CDR3 length: 15 residues. The CDR3 here is CASSARRPPYNEHFF. CDR3 in DNA: TGTGCCAGCAGCGCCAGGAGGCCCCCCTACAATGAGCACTTCTTC.

This clonotype was counted ten times or more. The V call is TRBV6-5, the J call TRBJ2-5, with D unresolved. In germline, CDR1 is MNHEY, CDR2 SVGAGI. The CDR3 is 14 residues long. Between the trimmed V and J ends, which lost 0 bases and 11 bases, there was a span of 16 bases. CDR3 nucleotide sequence: TGTGCCAGCAGTTACTCGGTCCGTCTTAGTGTGCAGTACTTC. It is translated as CASSYSVRLSVQYF.

V is TRBV6-1 and J is TRBJ2-5; TRBD2 agrees at 7 bases. Germline V gene lookup returns CDR1 MNHNS and CDR2 SASEGT. The CDR3 extends over 18 amino acids. Trimming cost V 0 bases and J 4 bases; bases outside gene matches: 14. The CDR3 DNA is TGTGCCAGCAGTGAAGCGGCCGCTAGCGGCAGTGTGGCAGAGACCCAGTACTTC. Protein sequence: CASSEAAASGSVAETQYF.